Listed here are 14 T cell receptor beta chains from one sample, sequenced in a study of T cells after yellow fever vaccination. TCRdb re-derived calls from the 5' RACE reads in MiXCR, one entry per CDR3 protein. The sample lists 300,000 to 350,000 distinct CDR3 sequences, about 7.8% occurring once. This material consisted of PBMCs, taken roughly seven weeks after the first yellow fever vaccination. The receptors were sampled from a man younger than 35 who received the YFV17D yellow fever vaccine.

The rearrangement uses TRBV6-2 or TRBV6-3 and TRBJ1-1; the D gene is possibly TRBD1 (5 bases). The CDR3 length is 16 residues. The V and J ends lost 8 bases and 5 bases respectively, with 24 bases between them. CDR1 and CDR2 (germline): MNHEY, SVGEGT. The DNA of the CDR3 is TGTGCCAGCTTTTCCGACGCGGGAAGGGGAACGACTGAAGCTTTCTTT. Its translation: CASFSDAGRGTTEAFF.

The CDR3 protein is CASSRGRGLDTGELFF. The CDR3 nucleotides read TGCGCCAGCAGCCGAGGGCGGGGGTTGGACACCGGGGAGCTGTTTTTT. V gene TRBV4-3 combines with J gene TRBJ2-2, with 7 bases that match TRBD2. The CDR3 covers 16 residues. V lost 4 bases, J lost 3 bases, and 8 bases stayed unmatched. Germline CDR1 reads LGHNA; CDR2 reads YSLEER.

This chain joins TRBV5-5 and TRBJ1-1; no reliable D call. The CDR3 is 15 residues long. Per germline, CDR1 SGHKS and CDR2 YYEKEE (reference sequence). Trimming stripped 4 bases from V and 0 bases from J, with 13 bases between. The CDR3 DNA follows: TGTGCCAGCAGCCGGATTGGAGAGATGAACACTGAAGCTTTCTTT. Residues: CASSRIGEMNTEAFF.

The chain joins TRBV4-2 to TRBJ2-3; 13 bases are a match to TRBD2. V was clipped by 2 bases and J by 10 bases; unmatched bases: 3. The CDR3 sequence is 14 residues long. Germline V gene sequence: CDR1 LGHNA, CDR2 YNFKEQ. CDR3 in amino acids: CASSQPGLAGPQYF. For the CDR3, the DNA is TGTGCCAGCAGCCAACCGGGACTAGCGGGGCCGCAGTATTTT.

This clonotype appeared a few times. The rearrangement joins TRBV7-9 to TRBJ2-3; D remains ambiguous. The CDR3 is 14 residues long. Germline V lookup: CDR1 SEHNR, CDR2 FQNEAQ (reference sequence). Trimming removed 1 base at V and 0 bases at J, with 5 bases between. DNA of the CDR3: TGTGCCAGCAGCTTAGGCCATAGCACAGATACGCAGTATTTT. It yields the protein CASSLGHSTDTQYF.

This chain links TRBV6-2 or TRBV6-3 with TRBJ1-1, with 8 positions matching TRBD1. The CDR3 covers 14 residues. Trimming removed 5 bases from V and 5 bases from J; junction bases left unmatched: 7. Germline CDR1 MNHEY, CDR2 SVGEGT. CDR3 nucleotide sequence: TGTGCCAGCAGTGACGGACAGGGAGGGACTGAAGCTTTCTTT. This gives the protein CASSDGQGGTEAFF.

The CDR3 here is CASSLSGTNTEAFF. CDR3 sequence (DNA): TGCGCCAGCAGCTTATCTGGGACAAACACTGAAGCTTTCTTT. The V gene is TRBV5-1, the J gene TRBJ1-1; TRBD1 might be the D (6 bases). Germline values: CDR1 SGHRS, CDR2 YFSETQ. V was pared by 2 bases and J by 2 bases, with 10 bases between. The CDR3 consists of 14 residues.

The genes are TRBV3-1 and TRBJ1-2; TRBD1 matches at 11 bases. The V gene end was trimmed by 3 bases and the J gene end by 6 bases; junction bases not matched to a gene: 3. The CDR3 contains 14 residues. Looked up from germline, CDR1 is LGHDT and CDR2 is YNNKEL (reference sequence). CDR3 sequence: CASSHGQGAHGYTF. Here the CDR3 DNA reads TGTGCCAGCAGCCATGGACAGGGGGCTCATGGCTACACCTTC.

The chain combines TRBV6-1 with TRBJ2-7, with 7 nucleotides matching TRBD1. Per the germline V gene, CDR1 is MNHNS and CDR2 is SASEGT. This CDR3 comprises 13 residues. V lost 8 bases and J lost 4; bases outside the gene matches: 8. CDR3 region: CASSGTVPYEQYF. The CDR3 bases are TGTGCCAGCTCCGGGACAGTTCCTTACGAGCAGTACTTC.

This clonotype came up many times. The chain employs TRBV20-1 and TRBJ1-5; D gene ambiguous. Looked up from germline, CDR1 is DFQATT and CDR2 is SNEGSKA (reference sequence). The CDR3 consists of 12 residues. Trimming took off 1 base at V and 4 bases at J, with 5 bases between the two ends. The CDR3 region has the DNA TGCAGTGCTAGAGCGGGGAATCAGCCCCAGCATTTT. It codes for CSARAGNQPQHF.

This clonotype was picked up many times. This chain uses TRBV20-1 with TRBJ2-3; no definite D call. There are 15 residues in the CDR3. Trimming removed 3 bases at V and 4 bases at J, with 17 bases between. CDR1 is DFQATT and CDR2 is SNEGSKA in the germline V gene (reference sequence). The CDR3 bases are TGCAGTGCTAGTAGTGGGCGCGGAGTCCCAGATACGCAGTATTTT. Its translation: CSASSGRGVPDTQYF.

This rearrangement joins TRBV20-1 to TRBJ2-7; either TRBD1 or TRBD2 may fit D (6 bases each). Trimming cost V 0 bases and J 4 bases, with 10 bases left between them. The germline CDR1 and CDR2 sequences are DFQATT and SNEGSKA (reference sequence). This CDR3 spans 13 amino acids. Written as DNA, the CDR3 is TGCAGTGCTAGAGAGAGGGGGGCATACGAGCAGTACGTC. Translation gives CSARERGAYEQYV.

V is TRBV3-1 and J is TRBJ2-5; the match to TRBD1 covers 9 bases. The CDR3 totals 14 residues. Germline assignment: CDR1 LGHDT and CDR2 YNNKEL (reference sequence). V was pared by 2 bases and J by 4 bases, with 2 bases of the junction left unmatched. The CDR3 sequence is CASSQTGGSETQYF. CDR3 nucleotides: TGTGCCAGCAGCCAAACAGGGGGCTCAGAGACCCAGTACTTC.

This clonotype was detected many times. The rearrangement joins TRBV27 to TRBJ2-7; D possibly uses TRBD1 or TRBD2 (5 bases each). V lost 5 bases, J lost 3 bases, and 14 bases lay in between. This CDR3 comprises 14 residues. Germline CDR1 reads MNHEY; CDR2 reads SMNVEV (reference sequence). The CDR3 region has the DNA TGTGCCAGCAGTCCTAGCCGGACAAGCTACGAGCAGTACTTC. It is translated as CASSPSRTSYEQYF.